This TCR beta chain came from a study of shared clonotypes between healthy human individuals. This CDR3 contains 14 residues. Looked up from germline, CDR1 is MRHNA and CDR2 is SNTAGT. The V and J ends lost 3 bases and 6 bases respectively, with 12 bases between them. Caucasian adults living in Nashville, Tennessee, provided all samples. In the CD4+ fraction, cells were divided into CD45RA+ naive and CD45RA-negative memory subsets. In the original analysis: There were no quality scores in the junction-only immunoSEQ sequences, so filtering differed. The assay was immunoSEQ multiplex PCR, and TCRdb's table has in-frame clones only and misses some. The V and J calls and clone size were taken over from that table, and D and trimming were inferred from the DNA. The sample consists of about 1.4 million clones, roughly 97% of them appearing once. General study points: Naive subsets usually exceeded memory subsets in estimated richness.

Comment on this clone: Antigen: not known.

The clonotype comes from a man aged 25 to 40 in good health. This chain uses TRBV6-4 with TRBJ2-4; possible D gene TRBD2, 6 bases. Sequenced: naive CD4+ T cells sorted from blood. Subset of the sample: CD45RA+ positively selected. CDR3 nucleotide sequence: TGTGCCAGCAGTGAGAGGGCGCGGGGAAACATTCAGTACTTC. Residues: CASSERARGNIQYF.